This T cell receptor beta chain emerged from a study of T cells after yellow fever vaccination. This clonotype was seen more than once but under ten times. In making TCR cDNA, 5'RACE template switching added a universal primer site and UMIs to it. In TCRdb, the 5' RACE reads were re-called with MiXCR into one record per CDR3 protein. In the table there are over 250,000 distinct CDR3 sequences, roughly 4.3% of which are singletons. This TCR came from a man between 18 and 29 years old who received the YFV17D yellow fever vaccine. The sample in question was PBMCs, obtained 5 days after the yellow fever booster vaccination.

The CDR3 sequence: CASSPVGGTSDTPYNEQFF. In DNA form, the CDR3 reads TGCGCCAGCAGCCCCGTTGGCGGGACTAGCGACACCCCCTACAATGAGCAGTTCTTC. The V gene is TRBV5-1, the J gene TRBJ2-1; 10 nucleotides match TRBD2. This CDR3 is built from 19 residues. J gave up 2 bases and V 4 bases, and 15 bases lay outside the gene matches. Germline assignment: CDR1 SGHRS and CDR2 YFSETQ.